One sample yielded the 23 T cell receptor beta chains listed below, sequenced in a study of CD8+CD57+ T cells in acquired aplastic anemia (dated by TCRdb to 2017 to 2018). Sequencing took place on an Illumina HiSeq 2000. TCR beta VDJ combination and CDR3 sequence profiling used genomic DNA as the template. The public reads were quality trimmed at Q25 with fastp and then assembled into clones with MiXCR by TCRdb, keeping productive beta chains. For every CDR3 protein sequence, its rows merge into one entry that carries the most common genes and DNA. The sample table contains 400,000 to 600,000 distinct CDR3 sequences; only one count was recorded for roughly 34% of them. The ten largest clonotypes hold 0.82% of the sample. Expansion of CD8+CD57+ cells had been shown by flow cytometry in the patients chosen for sequencing. The material sequenced was sorted CD4+, CD8+, or CD8+CD57+ T cells (not recorded which) from PBMCs. These receptors originate from a human donor with aplastic anemia.

V usage is TRBV7-6 and J usage is TRBJ2-7; 9 bases match TRBD2. V gave up 11 bases and J gave up 2 bases; unmatched junction bases: 10. Germline V gene data show CDR1 as SGHVS and CDR2 as FNYEAQ. The CDR3 is 14 amino acids. CDR3 bases: TGTGCCTGGAGCGGAACTAGCGGGCCCTACGAGCAGTACTTC. Translating it yields CAWSGTSGPYEQYF.

With respect to this clonotype: The junction departs from germline at one end; a sequencing error may be responsible. This rearrangement joins TRBV5-1 to TRBJ1-5; 8 bases are shared with TRBD1. The CDR3 consists of 14 residues. Looked up from germline, CDR1 is SGHRS and CDR2 is YFSETQ. CDR3 bases: TGCGCCAGCAGCTTGGCCCAGGGGGCCCAGCCCCGGCATTTT. The encoded protein is CASSLAQGAQPRHF.

This clonotype was seen ten or more times. The gene calls are TRBV24-1 and TRBJ2-2, with D hard to call. CDR3 size: 12 residues. V lost 2 bases to trimming and J lost 9 bases, with 6 bases between them. CDR1 KGHDR and CDR2 SFDVKD come from the germline V gene. The CDR3 coding sequence is TGTGCCACCAGTGATTCCCTAAGGGAGCTGTTTTTT. This sequence encodes CATSDSLRELFF.

This clonotype was seen at least ten times. The genes are TRBV10-3 and TRBJ1-1, with 7 bases lining up with TRBD1. Germline-derived CDR1 and CDR2 are ENHRY and SYGVKD. V lost 6 bases and J lost 4; bases outside the gene matches: 8. CDR3 size: 14 residues. CDR3 nucleotides: TGTGCCATCAGGAAACAGGGGAGCGGCACTGAAGCTTTCTTT. Translation gives CAIRKQGSGTEAFF.

CDR3 nucleotide sequence: TGCGCCAGCAGCTGGACGCTAGCGGGAGGCGAGCAGTACTTC. Residues: CASSWTLAGGEQYF. The V call is TRBV5-1, the J call TRBJ2-7, with 11 positions matching TRBD2. V lost 3 bases and J lost 6; bases outside the gene matches: 5. The CDR3 totals 14 residues. Germline V lookup: CDR1 SGHRS, CDR2 YFSETQ.

The gene calls are TRBV4-1 and TRBJ2-7; D might be TRBD1 (5 bases). This CDR3 has 15 amino acids. Germline V gene sequence: CDR1 MGHRA, CDR2 YSYEKL. Trimming took 2 bases from V and 2 from J, leaving 13 bases between them. CDR3 DNA sequence: TGCGCCAGCAGCCAACCTCGACAGAAACCCTACGAGCAGTACTTC. Translation gives CASSQPRQKPYEQYF.

Details on this clonotype: The junction departs from the called germline gene at one end, perhaps through a read error. The V gene is TRBV19, the J gene TRBJ2-3; the D is unclear. CDR3 length equals 12 residues. From germline, CDR1 is LNHDA and CDR2 SQIVND (reference sequence). CDR3 region: CASGTGTDMQYF. In DNA, the CDR3 is TGTGCCAGTGGAACGGGCACAGATATGCAGTATTTT.

This clonotype was seen at least ten times. The chain combines TRBV7-2 with TRBJ1-2, with 10 bases matching TRBD1. Germline V gives CDR1 SGHTA, CDR2 FQGNSA. There are 12 residues in the CDR3. The trim removed 3 bases at V and 14 bases at J, leaving 6 bases unmatched. The CDR3 nucleotides read TGTGCCAGCAGCTTGCGGGACAGGGGATATACCTTC. As protein: CASSLRDRGYTF.

In this sample, this clonotype turned up many times. The chain joins TRBV29-1 to TRBJ1-2; 10 positions match TRBD1. This CDR3 is built from 14 residues. In germline, CDR1 is SQVTM, CDR2 ANQGSEA. The V and J ends lost 2 bases and 9 bases, in that order; junction bases with no gene match: 9. The CDR3 nucleotides read TGCAGCGTTGAACACCCTGGACAGGGGGGCAGCTACACCTTC. Its translation is CSVEHPGQGGSYTF.

Only one count was recorded for this clonotype. The rearrangement joins TRBV5-1 to TRBJ2-2; a weak D match, TRBD2 (6 bases). The CDR3 consists of 15 residues. The germline V gene has CDR1 SGHRS and CDR2 YFSETQ. V was pared by 5 bases and J by 2 bases, with 13 bases between. CDR3 loop: CASRERVGNTGELFF. The DNA of the CDR3 is TGCGCCAGCAGAGAGCGGGTTGGCAACACCGGGGAGCTGTTTTTT.

The chain joins TRBV12-3 or TRBV12-4 to TRBJ2-7; TRBD1 aligns across 11 bases. This CDR3 has 15 residues. With V trimmed by 6 bases and J by 3 bases, 7 bases remained unmatched. The CDR3 spells CASRDGTGGNYEQYF. The CDR3 nucleotides are TGTGCCAGCAGGGACGGGACAGGGGGGAACTACGAGCAGTACTTC.

In regard to this clonotype: A much larger clone differs from this one at a single base, so this may be a read error. This chain joins TRBV5-5 and TRBJ2-1; no reliable D call. V lost 5 bases and J 5 bases, leaving 8 bases between the germline ends. The CDR3 consists of 12 residues. The germline gives CDR1 SGHKS, CDR2 YYEKEE (reference sequence). DNA of the CDR3: TGTGCCAGCAGATTACAAGACAATGAGCAGTTCTTC. It encodes CASRLQDNEQFF.

As DNA, the CDR3 is TGCGCCAGCAGCAAACAGGGGGCTGGAGAGACCCAGTACTTC. Translation: CASSKQGAGETQYF. This rearrangement joins TRBV5-1 to TRBJ2-5, with TRBD1 identical over 9 bases. The CDR3 length is 14 residues. The germline gives CDR1 SGHRS, CDR2 YFSETQ. V lost 4 bases and J lost 4; bases outside the gene matches: 5.

The V gene is TRBV7-9, the J gene TRBJ2-1, with 7 positions matching TRBD1. Germline V gene lookup returns CDR1 SEHNR and CDR2 FQNEAQ (reference sequence). V gave up 1 base and J gave up 4 bases; unmatched junction bases: 7. CDR3 length: 16 amino acids. CDR3 nucleotide sequence: TGTGCCAGCAGCTTAGTTTTGACAGGGAAGTACAATGAGCAGTTCTTC. It encodes CASSLVLTGKYNEQFF.

The chain employs TRBV5-4 and TRBJ2-3, with 9 nucleotides matching TRBD2. The length of the CDR3 is 17 residues. Germline trimming cut 0 bases from V and 0 bases from J; bases unmatched to any gene: 5. Germline-derived CDR1 and CDR2 are SGHNT and YYREEE (reference sequence). CDR3 residues: CASSLVASGISTDTQYF. The CDR3 bases are TGTGCCAGCAGCTTGGTCGCTAGCGGGATTAGCACAGATACGCAGTATTTT.

Turning to this clonotype: The junction does not match germline at one end; this may be a read error. The J gene is TRBJ2-2, the V gene TRBV6-4; D remains unclear. The CDR3 is 14 residues long. Germline lookup yields CDR1 MRHNA and CDR2 SNTAGT. CDR3 bases: TGTGCCAGCAGGGAGCAAGCGAACATCGGGGAGCTGTTTTTT. This gives the protein CASREQANIGELFF.

This clonotype came up many times. J is TRBJ1-6 and V is TRBV7-2; weak D call: TRBD1 (5 bases). Germline values: CDR1 SGHTA, CDR2 FQGNSA. V shed 1 base and J shed 10 bases, with 14 bases lying between them. CDR3 length: 15 residues. Here the CDR3 DNA reads TGTGCCAGCAGCTTAGTGGGCAGGGCCGGCTCACCCCTCCACTTT. Protein: CASSLVGRAGSPLHF. Full variable domain (outside the CDR3, taken from reference TRBV7-2 and TRBJ1-6): GAGVSQSPSNKVTEKGKDVELRCDPISGHTALYWYRQSLGQGLEFLIYFQGNSAPDKSGLPSDRFSAERTGGSVSTLTIQRTQQEDSAVYLCASSLVGRAGSPLHFGNGTRLTVT.

This chain uses TRBV5-1 with TRBJ1-1; no firm D call. The CDR3 consists of 14 residues. Germline V gene sequence: CDR1 SGHRS, CDR2 YFSETQ. V was trimmed by 4 bases and J by 1 base, leaving 11 bases between them. Written as DNA, the CDR3 is TGCGCCAGCAGCGTGCATAACAGGAACACTGAAGCTTTCTTT. It yields the protein CASSVHNRNTEAFF.

This clonotype appeared many times. The chain carries TRBV10-3 and TRBJ2-1; 8 nucleotides match TRBD2. V lost 10 bases to trimming and J lost 5 bases; unmatched junction nucleotides: 4. Per germline, CDR1 ENHRY and CDR2 SYGVKD. The CDR3 covers 12 residues. CDR3 residues: CANQGLDNEQFF. The CDR3 DNA sequence: TGTGCCAACCAGGGACTAGACAATGAGCAGTTCTTC.

This clonotype was seen just once. The rearrangement links TRBV24-1 to TRBJ2-7; 9 nucleotides match TRBD2. The length of the CDR3 is 15 residues. CDR1 and CDR2 (germline): KGHDR, SFDVKD. The J segment lost 4 bases and the V segment lost 11 bases, leaving 14 bases of the junction unmatched. DNA of the CDR3: TGTGCCAGCAGCCGAATAGCGGGAGCTCAATACGAGCAGTACTTC. It translates to CASSRIAGAQYEQYF.

This clonotype appeared many times. The V call is TRBV25-1, the J call TRBJ2-3; D is uncertain. Trimming left V 4 bases short and J 8 bases short, with 7 bases between. Per the germline V gene, CDR1 is MGHDK and CDR2 is SYGVNS. CDR3 length equals 11 residues. Written as DNA, the CDR3 is TGTGCCAGCAGTGTTCCAGGTACGCAGTATTTT. Protein product: CASSVPGTQYF.

This clonotype came up many times. J is TRBJ2-7 and V is TRBV6-1, with 9 nucleotides matching TRBD2. The junction had 6 bases not matched to a gene; V was cut back by 8 bases and J by 7 bases. The CDR3 is 12 residues long. CDR1 and CDR2 (germline): MNHNS, SASEGT. This CDR3 is CASAGGPEEQYF. The CDR3 DNA reads TGTGCCAGCGCGGGAGGGCCGGAGGAGCAGTACTTC.

At least ten counts were recorded for this clonotype. The J gene is TRBJ2-6, the V gene TRBV19; D gene ambiguous. CDR1 and CDR2 (germline): LNHDA, SQIVND (reference sequence). V was trimmed by 4 bases and J by 0 bases, leaving 7 bases between them. CDR3 length: 15 amino acids. Written as DNA, the CDR3 is TGTGCCAGTAGTACCGGCATCTCTGGGGCCAACGTCCTGACTTTC. Its protein product is CASSTGISGANVLTF.